This TCR beta chain was documented in a study of blood T cell repertoires in COVID-19. The CDR3 loop spans 14 amino acids. J gave up 3 bases and V 10 bases, and 8 bases lay outside the gene matches. From germline, CDR1 is ENHRY and CDR2 SYGVKD. The authors' processing: Nucleated cell counts were estimated from reference gene primer amplification. Repertoires were generated with immunoSEQ multiplex PCR, while TCRdb's copy carries only in-frame clones and drops some. That table is the source of V, J and clone size, and D and trimming were worked out from the DNA. The sample consists of nearly 15,000 clones, about 78% of them appearing once.

The sample comprised peripheral blood. The chain joins TRBV10-3 to TRBJ1-3; 8 bases are shared with TRBD1. The clonotype originates from a human donor in a cohort sampled during active COVID-19. The CDR3 DNA is TGTGCCACAAGTACCAGGGGGCTTGGAAACACCATATATTTT. Translating gives CATSTRGLGNTIYF.